This is a list of T cell receptor beta chains from one sample in a study of blood T cell repertoires in COVID-19. TCRdb's table, derived via immunoSEQ multiplex PCR, lists solely in-frame clones and lacks some. This table holds 35,000 to 55,000 clones, 88% found once. Sequences were obtained from peripheral blood. The receptors shown here come from a human donor in a cohort sampled during active COVID-19. CDR3s include the opening cysteine and the closing phenylalanine or tryptophan. The order of the fields is CDR3 protein, CDR3 DNA, J gene, D gene, V gene, clone size. D genes are given only for firm matches. Some rows have no size entry. The others give once, few or many, or a class for an expanded clone.

CASRSGDSPLHF | TGTGCCAGCAGGAGCGGGGATTCACCCCTCCACTTT | TRBJ1-6 | . | TRBV6-5 | .
CASSLGNYGGGNTEAFF | TGTGCCAGCAGCTTGGGCAATTACGGCGGGGGGAACACTGAAGCTTTCTTT | TRBJ1-1 | . | TRBV7-2 | .
CASSSPGQGTWEQYF | TGTGCCAGCAGTTCTCCTGGACAGGGAACGTGGGAGCAGTACTTC | TRBJ2-7 | TRBD1 | TRBV28 | .
CATSDPGFRGQFF | TGTGCCACCAGTGATCCGGGGTTTAGAGGTCAGTTCTTC | TRBJ2-1 | . | TRBV24-1 | .
CASSQAKISPSYNEQFF | TGTGCCAGCAGCCAAGCAAAAATCAGTCCCTCCTACAATGAGCAGTTCTTC | TRBJ2-1 | . | TRBV14 | .
CATAGTSIDTQYF | TGTGCCACCGCCGGGACTAGCATAGATACGCAGTATTTT | TRBJ2-3 | TRBD2 | TRBV6-6 | .
CASSIGANSYNEQFF | TGTGCCAGTAGTATTGGGGCCAACTCCTACAATGAGCAGTTCTTC | TRBJ2-1 | . | TRBV19 | .
CASSLTMDAQGEQFF | TGTGCCAGCAGCTTAACCATGGACGCGCAGGGGGAGCAGTTCTTC | TRBJ2-1 | . | TRBV7-2 | .
CAIRTTTGPYGYTF | TGTGCCATCAGAACCACGACAGGGCCCTATGGCTACACCTTC | TRBJ1-2 | TRBD1 | TRBV10-3 | .
CASSEVGALSYNEQFF | TGTGCCAGCAGCGAAGTAGGGGCTCTTTCCTACAATGAGCAGTTCTTC | TRBJ2-1 | . | TRBV9 | .
CASQGQPAWVAFF | TGTGCCAGCCAAGGACAGCCGGCCTGGGTAGCTTTCTTT | TRBJ1-1 | . | TRBV28 | .
CASSSIGGGKAFF | TGTGCCAGCAGTTCCATAGGCGGGGGCAAGGCTTTCTTT | TRBJ1-1 | . | TRBV12-3/TRBV12-4 | .
CASEMTGTGKETQYF | TGTGCCAGCGAAATGACCGGGACAGGGAAAGAGACCCAGTACTTC | TRBJ2-5 | TRBD1 | TRBV2 | .
CASSKGPGGQGSRSYEQYF | TGTGCCAGCAGCAAAGGCCCCGGGGGGCAGGGGTCGCGGTCCTACGAGCAGTACTTC | TRBJ2-7 | . | TRBV21-1 | .
CASRKTGSLTDTQYF | TGTGCCAGCAGAAAGACAGGGTCCCTCACAGATACGCAGTATTTT | TRBJ2-3 | TRBD1 | TRBV6-5 | .
CASSLGDRGPGELFF | TGTGCCAGCAGTCTAGGGGACAGGGGTCCGGGGGAGCTGTTTTTT | TRBJ2-2 | TRBD1 | TRBV28 | .
CASSLVGTGINTEAFF | TGTGCCAGCAGCTTAGTTGGGACAGGCATAAACACTGAAGCTTTCTTT | TRBJ1-1 | TRBD1 | TRBV11-2 | once
CASRQETNYGYTF | TGTGCCAGCCGACAGGAAACCAACTATGGCTACACCTTC | TRBJ1-2 | . | TRBV2 | .
CASSPGGSGRSYNEQFF | TGTGCCAGCAGCCCCGGGGGGAGCGGGAGGTCCTACAATGAGCAGTTCTTC | TRBJ2-1 | TRBD2 | TRBV7-6 | .
CASSTRQGAKNIQYF | TGCGCCAGCAGCACCCGACAGGGAGCCAAAAACATTCAGTACTTC | TRBJ2-4 | TRBD1 | TRBV5-1 | .
CASSLRTGESSPLHF | TGTGCCAGCAGTTTAAGGACAGGGGAGAGTTCACCCCTCCACTTT | TRBJ1-6 | TRBD1 | TRBV27 | .
CASRYRRDSYEQYF | TGTGCCAGCAGGTATCGCCGGGACAGCTACGAGCAGTACTTC | TRBJ2-7 | TRBD1 | TRBV6-6 | .
CATSSGGQGRYEQYF | TGTGCCACCAGCAGCGGAGGGCAGGGTCGGTACGAGCAGTACTTC | TRBJ2-7 | . | TRBV15 | .
CASSLVGGYTGELFF | TGCGCCAGCAGCTTGGTGGGAGGCTACACCGGGGAGCTGTTTTTT | TRBJ2-2 | . | TRBV5-1 | .
CASGAGQDNSPLHF | TGTGCCAGCGGCGCGGGACAGGATAATTCACCCCTCCACTTT | TRBJ1-6 | TRBD1 | TRBV9 | .
CASSLGQYMNTEAFF | TGTGCCAGCAGCCTCGGACAGTATATGAACACTGAAGCTTTCTTT | TRBJ1-1 | . | TRBV7-9 | .
CASSQVGQGNYGYTF | TGCGCCAGCAGCCAAGTCGGACAGGGGAACTATGGCTACACCTTC | TRBJ1-2 | TRBD1 | TRBV4-1 | .
CASRQGYLATNEKLFF | TGTGCCAGCAGACAGGGATACCTCGCAACTAATGAAAAACTGTTTTTT | TRBJ1-4 | . | TRBV2 | .
CATSDFQGAGEQFF | TGTGCCACCAGTGATTTTCAGGGGGCCGGTGAGCAGTTCTTC | TRBJ2-1 | TRBD1 | TRBV24-1 | .
CASKGTSGLSYNEQFF | TGTGCCAGCAAAGGGACTAGCGGACTCTCCTACAATGAGCAGTTCTTC | TRBJ2-1 | TRBD2 | TRBV6-6 | .
CAWRRPGRGGEQFF | TGTGCCTGGAGAAGGCCGGGGCGGGGGGGCGAGCAGTTCTTC | TRBJ2-1 | TRBD2 | TRBV30 | once
CASSFLQGRETQYF | TGTGCCAGCAGCTTCTTACAGGGCCGAGAGACCCAGTACTTC | TRBJ2-5 | . | TRBV11-2 | .
CASSLPAESNYNEQFF | TGTGCCAGCAGCTTACCAGCGGAGAGCAACTACAATGAGCAGTTCTTC | TRBJ2-1 | . | TRBV7-2 | .
CASTRTGGSPLHF | TGTGCCAGTACTAGGACAGGGGGTTCACCCCTCCACTTT | TRBJ1-6 | TRBD1 | TRBV19 | .
CAISETRGGAANQPQHF | TGTGCCATCAGTGAGACCCGCGGGGGGGCGGCCAATCAGCCCCAGCATTTT | TRBJ1-5 | . | TRBV10-3 | .
CASSPQGGVDTEAFF | TGTGCCAGCTCACCCCAGGGTGGGGTGGACACTGAAGCTTTCTTT | TRBJ1-1 | . | TRBV18 | .
CASSILVNSYGYTF | TGTGCCAGTAGTATACTGGTAAACTCCTATGGCTACACCTTC | TRBJ1-2 | . | TRBV19 | .
CASSTWTSTTRDTQYF | TGTGCCAGCAGCACATGGACTAGCACTACTCGAGATACGCAGTATTTT | TRBJ2-3 | . | TRBV21-1 | once
CASTQIRDRGHRNTEAFF | TGTGCCAGCACCCAAATCCGGGACAGGGGTCATCGGAACACTGAAGCTTTCTTT | TRBJ1-1 | TRBD1 | TRBV11-2 | .
CASSGGSVFPYNEQFF | TGTGCCAGTAGTGGGGGGTCAGTATTTCCCTACAATGAGCAGTTCTTC | TRBJ2-1 | . | TRBV19 | .
CASSVFGTANSQPQHF | TGTGCCAGCAGTGTGTTCGGGACAGCCAACTCACAGCCCCAGCATTTT | TRBJ1-5 | TRBD1 | TRBV2 | .
CASSTTTSGGQEQYF | TGTGCCAGTAGTACAACGACTAGCGGGGGACAGGAGCAGTACTTC | TRBJ2-7 | TRBD2 | TRBV19 | .
CASSPVSGPKETQYF | TGTGCCAGCAGTCCCGTTAGCGGACCCAAAGAGACCCAGTACTTC | TRBJ2-5 | . | TRBV28 | .
CASSLGMVETQYF | TGTGCCAGCAGCCTCGGGATGGTAGAGACCCAGTACTTC | TRBJ2-5 | . | TRBV28 | .
CASSQDFARGETQYF | TGTGCCAGCAGCCAAGATTTCGCCAGGGGGGAGACCCAGTACTTC | TRBJ2-5 | TRBD1 | TRBV14 | .
CASSGTGTGNTIYF | TGCGCCAGCAGTGGAACAGGGACCGGAAACACCATATATTTT | TRBJ1-3 | . | TRBV10-2 | .
CASSRVDRGRGSYGYTF | TGCGCCAGCAGTCGGGTAGACAGGGGAAGGGGGTCCTATGGCTACACCTTC | TRBJ1-2 | TRBD1 | TRBV23-1 | .
CASSLQGGETQYF | TGTGCCAGCAGCTTGCAGGGGGGCGAGACCCAGTACTTC | TRBJ2-5 | . | TRBV5-4 | few
CASSQDLRLGDSINEQYF | TGCGCCAGCAGCCAGGACCTGAGGCTGGGGGACAGTATAAACGAGCAGTACTTC | TRBJ2-7 | TRBD1 | TRBV4-1 | .
CARGLGVYYEQYF | TGTGCCAGGGGCCTCGGGGTATACTACGAGCAGTACTTC | TRBJ2-7 | . | TRBV5-3 | few
CASRLAENTGELFF | TGCGCCAGCAGACTAGCGGAGAACACCGGGGAGCTGTTTTTT | TRBJ2-2 | TRBD2 | TRBV10-1 | .
CASSPRKGAAGNTIYF | TGTGCCAGCTCACCACGTAAAGGGGCGGCTGGAAACACCATATATTTT | TRBJ1-3 | . | TRBV18 | once
CASSFTTGVRYEQYF | TGTGCCAGCAGTTTCACCACAGGGGTACGGTACGAGCAGTACTTC | TRBJ2-7 | TRBD1 | TRBV28 | .
CASSLQGSYGYTF | TGTGCCAGCAGTTTGCAGGGAAGCTATGGCTACACCTTC | TRBJ1-2 | . | TRBV28 | .
CASSHPQGARYGYTF | TGCGCCAGCAGCCACCCCCAGGGGGCGAGGTATGGCTACACCTTC | TRBJ1-2 | TRBD1 | TRBV4-1 | few